The 32 T cell receptor beta chains in this list originate from one sample, sequenced in a study of T cells in Graves' hyperthyroidism and ophthalmopathy. There were TCR beta CDR3 regions amplified from RNA transcripts. The HTBI primer set was used in a first-round RT-PCR of the TCR CDR3. TCRdb itself ran the multiplex PCR reads through MiXCR, one entry per CDR3 protein. The sample includes 300,000 to 450,000 distinct CDR3 sequences, 17% of them seen just once. Sequences were obtained from blood. The origin of the receptors is a woman in her 30s with Graves' hyperthyroidism that later progressed to Graves' ophthalmopathy.

The table lists this clonotype with many counts. The chain couples TRBV6-1 to TRBJ2-7; D not certain. The CDR3 runs to 12 residues. CDR1 MNHNS and CDR2 SASEGT come from the germline V gene. The V end was cut by 11 bases, the J end by 2 bases, with 13 bases between. The CDR3 is CASARSTYEQYF. The CDR3 DNA sequence: TGTGCCTCGGCGCGTTCGACCTACGAGCAGTACTTC.

The sample holds many counts of this clonotype. The chain uses TRBV3-1 and TRBJ1-3; D may be TRBD1 (5 bases). Per germline, CDR1 LGHDT and CDR2 YNNKEL (reference sequence). The CDR3 spans 17 residues. Trimming left V 4 bases short and J 0 bases short, with 16 bases between. CDR3 nucleotides: TGTGCCAGCAGCCGCGGGGCGGGCGGATTCTCTGGAAACACCATATATTTT. Its protein product is CASSRGAGGFSGNTIYF. Supplemented by reference TRBV3-1 and TRBJ1-3, the full variable domain reads DTAVSQTPKYLVTQMGNDKSIKCEQNLGHDTMYWYKQDSKKFLKIMFSYNNKELIINETVPNRFSPKSPDKAHLNLHINSLELGDSAVYFCASSRGAGGFSGNTIYFGEGSWLTVV.

In its sample, this clonotype was seen many times. This rearrangement joins TRBV28 to TRBJ2-7; 8 nucleotides line up with TRBD1. J was trimmed by 3 bases and V by 5 bases; bases with no gene match: 9. The CDR3 is 15 amino acids. Germline values: CDR1 MDHEN, CDR2 SYDVKM. CDR3 DNA: TGTGCCAGCAGTGCAGGGGGCTCTTCCTACTACGAGCAGTACTTC. As protein: CASSAGGSSYYEQYF.

The sample holds many counts of this clonotype. The chain employs TRBV12-3 or TRBV12-4 and TRBJ1-2; 9 bases are shared with TRBD1. Germline trimming cut 5 bases from V and 3 bases from J; bases unmatched to any gene: 19. This CDR3 contains 19 residues. CDR3 protein: CASSDGTGIFGKAYYGYTF. CDR3 nucleotides: TGTGCCAGCAGTGACGGGACAGGGATTTTTGGTAAGGCCTACTATGGCTACACCTTC.

This clonotype was recorded at least ten times. This sequence joins TRBV3-1 and TRBJ2-6; D remains ambiguous. Trimming stripped 4 bases from V and 4 bases from J, with 8 bases between. The CDR3 covers 14 residues. CDR1 and CDR2 (germline): LGHDT, YNNKEL (reference sequence). DNA for the CDR3: TGTGCCAGCAGCCCGGTGAACGGGGCCAACGTCCTGACTTTC. Translation: CASSPVNGANVLTF.

This clonotype was observed a few times. V is TRBV7-9 and J is TRBJ2-7; TRBD2 is a possible D gene (7 bases). V shed 2 bases and J shed 0 bases, with 11 bases lying between them. The CDR3 is 15 amino acids. Germline-derived CDR1 and CDR2 are SEHNR and FQNEAQ (reference sequence). CDR3 residues: CASSLRGDNSYEQYF. In DNA form, the CDR3 reads TGTGCCAGCAGCTTACGGGGGGACAACTCCTACGAGCAGTACTTC.

This clonotype was observed many times. The chain links TRBV7-8 to TRBJ2-3, with 8 nucleotides matching TRBD2. Germline assignment: CDR1 SGHVS and CDR2 FQNEAQ. J lost 1 base, V lost 4 bases, and 7 bases had no gene match. The CDR3 is made up of 16 amino acids. The CDR3 loop reads CASSSIAGLGTDTQYF. As DNA, the CDR3 is TGTGCCAGCAGCTCGATAGCGGGACTGGGCACAGATACGCAGTATTTT.

This clonotype came up a few times. The chain couples TRBV11-2 to TRBJ2-1, with 10 bases that match TRBD2. This CDR3 has 15 amino acids. In germline, CDR1 is SGHAT, CDR2 FQNNGV. The V gene end was trimmed by 5 bases and the J gene end by 9 bases; junction bases not matched to a gene: 10. For the CDR3, the DNA is TGTGCCAGCAGCCCTACTAGCGGGGCCTGGGGTGAGCAGTTCTTC. Encoded protein: CASSPTSGAWGEQFF.

This clonotype has at least ten counts. The rearrangement uses TRBV7-9 and TRBJ1-4; weak D call: TRBD1 (6 bases). Germline CDR1 is SEHNR and CDR2 is FQNEAQ (reference sequence). Trimming removed 7 bases from V and 6 bases from J, with 12 bases in between. The CDR3 runs to 13 residues. DNA for the CDR3: TGTGCCAGCATTCGGGACATGGATGAAAAACTGTTTTTT. Translation: CASIRDMDEKLFF.

In this sample, this clonotype turned up many times. This chain uses TRBV5-1 with TRBJ2-2; 7 bases agree with TRBD1. The CDR3 sequence is 14 residues long. V gave up 4 bases and J gave up 4 bases; unmatched junction bases: 4. Germline V CDR1 and CDR2: SGHRS, YFSETQ. DNA for the CDR3: TGCGCCAGCAGCCGGGACAGCACCACCGGGGAGCTGTTTTTT. It codes for CASSRDSTTGELFF.

This clonotype was observed once. This chain links TRBV6-1 with TRBJ1-1, with unresolved D. Trimming stripped 4 bases from V and 0 bases from J, with 9 bases between. The CDR3 is made up of 14 amino acids. Germline CDR1 MNHNS, CDR2 SASEGT. The CDR3 DNA follows: TGTGCCAGCAGTGCTTCAGGCATGAACACTGAAGCTTTCTTT. Amino acids: CASSASGMNTEAFF.

The sample holds many counts of this clonotype. V gene TRBV6-5 combines with J gene TRBJ2-3; D might be TRBD1 or TRBD2, each matching 5 bases. Germline V lookup: CDR1 MNHEY, CDR2 SVGAGI. Trimming cost V 0 bases and J 2 bases, with 18 bases left between them. This CDR3 is 18 amino acids long. CDR3 coding DNA: TGTGCCAGCAGTTACTCGAGATCCCGCAGGGACGCCACAGATACGCAGTATTTT. It specifies CASSYSRSRRDATDTQYF.

This clonotype was observed many times. The rearrangement links TRBV6-1 to TRBJ1-5; D is undetermined. The CDR3 consists of 18 residues. The germline V gene has CDR1 MNHNS and CDR2 SASEGT. V was trimmed by 5 bases and J by 0 bases, leaving 20 bases between them. The CDR3 DNA reads TGTGCCAGCAGTACCCCCCTTTGGAACATTAATAGCAATCAGCCCCAGCATTTT. Residues: CASSTPLWNINSNQPQHF.

This clonotype was picked up a small number of times. The chain carries TRBV5-6 and TRBJ2-4, with 8 bases identical to TRBD2. CDR1 SGHDT and CDR2 YYEEEE come from the germline V gene. V lost 2 bases to trimming and J lost 8 bases; unmatched junction nucleotides: 6. The CDR3 is made up of 14 amino acids. The CDR3 region has the DNA TGTGCCAGCAGCTTCCGGACTAGCCTGGACATTCAGTACTTC. Translation gives CASSFRTSLDIQYF.

This clonotype was found a few times. V and J are TRBV19 and TRBJ1-1; 9 positions agree with TRBD1. Per germline, CDR1 LNHDA and CDR2 SQIVND (reference sequence). The V segment lost 3 bases and the J segment 6 bases; nucleotides outside the gene matches: 14. The CDR3 has 17 amino acids. This CDR3 reads CASSMFGTGGFRSEAFF. The DNA of the CDR3 is TGTGCCAGTAGTATGTTTGGAACAGGGGGCTTTCGTTCTGAAGCTTTCTTT. Complete variable domain (other parts from reference TRBV19 and TRBJ1-1): DGGITQSPKYLFRKEGQNVTLSCEQNLNHDAMYWYRQDPGQGLRLIYYSQIVNDFQKGDIAEGYSVSREKKESFPLTVTSAQKNPTAFYLCASSMFGTGGFRSEAFFGQGTRLTVV.

Worth noting for this clonotype: This may be a read error, as it is one base from a much larger clone. The rearrangement links TRBV11-1 to TRBJ2-1; D perhaps matches TRBD2 (5 bases). Deletions cut 5 bases from V and 5 bases from J, with 16 bases between. CDR3 size: 15 residues. Germline CDR1 SGHAT, CDR2 FQDESV (reference sequence). The CDR3 reads CASSHDRGKHNEQFF. Here the CDR3 DNA reads TGTGCCAGCAGCCACGATCGGGGAAAACACAATGAGCAGTTCTTC.

This clonotype turned up a few times. The chain is built from TRBV4-1 and TRBJ1-1; D uncertain. V was cut by 3 bases and J by 0 bases, with 14 bases left in between. CDR1 is MGHRA, CDR2 YSYEKL, per germline. The CDR3 sequence is 16 residues long. CDR3 DNA: TGCGCCAGCAGCCATGAACGCAACCAGTTGAACACTGAAGCTTTCTTT. Its protein product is CASSHERNQLNTEAFF.

This clonotype was seen many times. The CDR3 DNA follows: TGTGCCAGCAGCGAAACATCCGGGACTAACTACGAGCAGTACTTC. Residues: CASSETSGTNYEQYF. The chain carries TRBV2 and TRBJ2-7, with 7 nucleotides matching TRBD2. CDR3 size: 15 residues. Trimming cost V 6 bases and J 3 bases; bases outside gene matches: 11. Germline V gene data show CDR1 as SNHLY and CDR2 as FYNNEI.

The table lists this clonotype with a few counts. The chain combines TRBV4-1 with TRBJ2-2; no reliable D call. CDR1 and CDR2 from the germline V gene are MGHRA and YSYEKL. With 1 base removed from V and 2 bases from J, the gap between germline ends came to 14 bases. The CDR3 is made up of 17 amino acids. The CDR3 sequence is CASSQVLGIHNTGELFF. The CDR3 coding sequence is TGCGCCAGCAGCCAAGTGTTAGGGATCCATAACACCGGGGAGCTGTTTTTT.

This clonotype was observed at least ten times. V is TRBV14 and J is TRBJ2-7; D ambiguous. The CDR3 is 16 residues long. Looked up from germline, CDR1 is SGHDN and CDR2 is FVKESK. V was shortened by 3 bases and J by 2 bases, with 17 bases between the two germline ends. The CDR3 coding sequence is TGTGCCAGCAGCCATTTTGACGGACCAAGACCCTACGAGCAGTACTTC. Translating gives CASSHFDGPRPYEQYF.

At least ten counts were recorded for this clonotype. V usage is TRBV27 and J usage is TRBJ2-5; 8 bases match TRBD2. The germline gives CDR1 MNHEY, CDR2 SMNVEV (reference sequence). With 6 bases clipped from V and 1 base from J, the junction kept 10 bases outside the gene matches. The CDR3 runs to 16 residues. The CDR3 loop reads CASRPGLVSPQETQYF. DNA for the CDR3: TGTGCCAGCAGGCCGGGACTAGTCTCTCCCCAAGAGACCCAGTACTTC.

This clonotype was found a few times. The chain recombines TRBV20-1 with TRBJ2-7; perhaps TRBD2 as D (6 bases). CDR3 size: 13 residues. Germline lookup yields CDR1 DFQATT and CDR2 SNEGSKA (reference sequence). Trimming stripped 0 bases from V and 4 bases from J, with 10 bases between. The CDR3 DNA reads TGCAGTGCTAGAGATCATGGGGGGTACGAGCAGTACTTC. Protein product: CSARDHGGYEQYF.

This clonotype was observed at least ten times. The DNA for the CDR3 is TGCGCCAGCAGCCTGGAGACAGCCCCGTCACCCCTCCACTTT. Its translation: CASSLETAPSPLHF. The rearrangement joins TRBV5-1 to TRBJ1-6; D may be TRBD1 (5 bases). The CDR3 runs 14 residues. V lost 4 bases, J lost 10 bases, and 15 bases lay in between. The germline V gene has CDR1 SGHRS and CDR2 YFSETQ. Full variable domain (rest looked up from reference TRBV5-1 and TRBJ1-6): KAGVTQTPRYLIKTRGQQVTLSCSPISGHRSVSWYQQTPGQGLQFLFEYFSETQRNKGNFPGRFSGRQFSNSRSEMNVSTLELGDSALYLCASSLETAPSPLHFGNGTRLTVT.

This rearrangement joins TRBV30 to TRBJ2-1; 8 bases line up with TRBD2. There are 17 residues in the CDR3. Germline trimming cut 1 base from V and 2 bases from J; bases unmatched to any gene: 10. Germline CDR1 is GTSNPN and CDR2 is SVGIG (reference sequence). The CDR3 reads CAWSDPHASGPYNEQFF. The CDR3 DNA is TGTGCCTGGAGTGATCCCCATGCTAGCGGGCCCTACAATGAGCAGTTCTTC.

This clonotype occurred a few times. This chain links TRBV3-1 with TRBJ2-7; 7 bases map to TRBD1. There are 16 residues in the CDR3. The V segment lost 1 base and the J segment 3 bases; nucleotides outside the gene matches: 9. In germline, CDR1 is LGHDT, CDR2 YNNKEL (reference sequence). The CDR3 coding sequence is TGTGCCAGCAGCCAAGTGGGGGAGCCAGGGGGCTACGAGCAGTACTTC. It translates to CASSQVGEPGGYEQYF.

There are many counts of this clonotype. The chain joins TRBV10-2 to TRBJ2-5, with TRBD2 matching 8 bases. Per the germline V gene, CDR1 is WSHSY and CDR2 is SAAADI. The CDR3 contains 16 residues. V shed 2 bases, J shed 5 bases, and the junction held 10 bases outside the gene matches. CDR3 bases: TGCGCCAGCAGTGAGAGTGGCGGGGGGATAGGGGAGACCCAGTACTTC. As protein: CASSESGGGIGETQYF.

The table lists this clonotype with a few counts. Written as DNA, the CDR3 is TGTGCCTGGGACAGCAAGTATAACTACGAGCAGTACTTC. Translated, it gives CAWDSKYNYEQYF. The J gene is TRBJ2-7, the V gene TRBV30; TRBD1 is a possible D gene (5 bases). This CDR3 is built from 13 residues. Germline V lookup: CDR1 GTSNPN, CDR2 SVGIG (reference sequence). V dropped 5 bases and J dropped 3 bases, with 14 bases sitting between them.

The sample holds one count of this clonotype. J is TRBJ1-2 and V is TRBV2; D remains unclear. Germline V gives CDR1 SNHLY, CDR2 FYNNEI. Trimming removed 6 bases from V and 3 bases from J, with 11 bases in between. This CDR3 has 13 amino acids. CDR3 residues: CASSFGGDYGYTF. The CDR3 coding sequence is TGTGCCAGCAGCTTCGGTGGCGACTATGGCTACACCTTC.

This chain joins TRBV9 and TRBJ2-1; D possibly corresponds to TRBD2 (7 bases). Germline-derived CDR1 and CDR2 are SGDLS and YYNGEE. V lost 0 bases and J lost 4, with 11 bases in between. The CDR3 loop spans 15 amino acids. CDR3 coding DNA: TGTGCCAGCAGCGTAGTGGGAGGGGGTTACAATGAGCAGTTCTTC. It yields the protein CASSVVGGGYNEQFF.

This clonotype was found a few times. The gene calls are TRBV20-1 and TRBJ2-5; D not certain. The V end was cut by 3 bases, the J end by 2 bases, with 7 bases between. The CDR3 has 12 amino acids. Germline V gene lookup returns CDR1 DFQATT and CDR2 SNEGSKA (reference sequence). The CDR3 nucleotides read TGCAGTGCTAGGTGGGGACAAGAGACCCAGTACTTC. Its translation is CSARWGQETQYF.

This clonotype was seen many times. This sequence joins TRBV27 and TRBJ2-7, with D perhaps matching TRBD1 or TRBD2 (6 bases each). V lost 5 bases and J lost 4, with 15 bases in between. CDR3 size: 14 residues. From germline, CDR1 is MNHEY and CDR2 SMNVEV (reference sequence). The CDR3 nucleotides are TGTGCCAGCAGTCAAGGGGGAGGTGGGTACGAGCAGTACTTC. Protein product: CASSQGGGGYEQYF.

This clonotype was counted between two and nine times. The V gene is TRBV19, the J gene TRBJ2-1; TRBD1 might be the D (6 bases). Deletions cut 4 bases from V and 6 bases from J, with 16 bases between. Germline V gene lookup returns CDR1 LNHDA and CDR2 SQIVND (reference sequence). The CDR3 has 15 residues. DNA for the CDR3: TGTGCCAGTAGTACCCGGATCGTACAGGGCAATGAGCAGTTCTTC. Amino acids: CASSTRIVQGNEQFF.